These T cell receptor beta chains were read from a single sample in a study of shared T cell receptors in the human thymus. The protocol was immunoSEQ multiplex PCR, while the TCRdb copy is restricted to in-frame clones and leaves out a portion. The sample includes around 340,000 clones, 85% to 95% of them seen just once. The sequenced material came from thymocytes. The receptors here all came from a human donor. The conserved cysteine and the conserved F or W are not part of the CDR3 here.

cdr3_length,j_call,v_call,cdr3_aa
12,TRBJ2-7,TRBV2,ASSEVRGWDEQY
12,TRBJ2-2,TRBV9,ASSLGEFTGELF
14,TRBJ2-1,TRBV30,AWTLTLAGSYNEQF
13,TRBJ2-7,TRBV2,ASSVGISMSYEQY
13,TRBJ1-5,TRBV5-8,ASSLVRGSNQPQH
13,TRBJ1-2,TRBV5-4,ASSCTGMVYYGYT
11,TRBJ2-3,TRBV6-1,ASRNGGLSGQY
14,TRBJ2-4,TRBV7-9,ASSLRAGEAKNIQY
12,TRBJ1-5,TRBV19,ASSMRPQHQPQH
14,TRBJ2-2,TRBV9,ASNPTGTGLTGELF
12,TRBJ1-2,TRBV10-2,ASSWGDNLYGYT
12,TRBJ1-5,TRBV18,ASSFRRDNQPQH
14,TRBJ1-1,TRBV27,ASSLRTGGIHTEAF
16,TRBJ1-5,TRBV28,ASSLWLRTDRPNQPQH
11,TRBJ1-2,TRBV19,ASRARGPYGYT
14,TRBJ1-1,TRBV4-3,ASSHPPGHRNTEAF
11,TRBJ1-1,TRBV27,ASSSQGNTEAF
12,TRBJ1-2,TRBV5-6,ASSWGRTGTIST
13,TRBJ2-2,TRBV15,ATSRGAVLGGELF
12,TRBJ2-7,TRBV27,ASSSGTGGHEQY
14,TRBJ2-5,TRBV11-2,ASSSPAPGFQETQY
15,TRBJ2-5,TRBV30,AWSGTSGRLIRKTQY
14,TRBJ1-2,TRBV28,ASSLPRALVGNGYT
13,TRBJ2-3,TRBV28,ASSLRRGPTDTQY
12,TRBJ1-2,TRBV27,ASSTRTGNYGYT
14,TRBJ2-2,TRBV7-8,ASSLGQGSNTGELF
10,TRBJ2-7,TRBV18,ASSLERYEQY
14,TRBJ2-7,TRBV4-2,ASSHVLTSGSYEQY
11,TRBJ2-7,TRBV25-1,ASSASSLEKQY
15,TRBJ2-1,TRBV27,ASSPSGEGLSYNEQF
12,TRBJ1-1,TRBV6-8,ASSPTSDYTEAF
14,TRBJ2-2,TRBV7-2,ASSLGTGGDTGELF
12,TRBJ1-2,TRBV7-9,ASSWMNKEGGYT
14,TRBJ2-7,TRBV7-2,ASSLAATSGTYEQY